This TCR beta chain originates from a study of shared clonotypes between healthy human individuals. Whole-study findings and limits: Clonotypes shared by all four sorted-subset donors had higher generation probabilities than non-shared clonotypes.

As regards this clone: Its antigen is undetermined.

As defined, naive CD8 cells were CD45RO-negative and positively selected for CCR7, with terminally differentiated effector memory CD45RA+ cells excluded. All participating donors were Caucasian adults from Nashville, Tennessee. TCRdb's table, derived via immunoSEQ multiplex PCR, lists solely in-frame clones and lacks some. The table shows approximately 2,000,000 clones, with 80% to 95% occurring only once. The clonotype was recovered from a young man in good health. Some clones in this sample may be carry-over from other donors' samples. Sample: naive CD8+ T cells from PBMCs.

The CDR3 bases are TGTGCCAGCAGCTTAGGGGCAGACATACTCTACGAGCAGTACTTC. It encodes CASSLGADILYEQYF. The chain links TRBV7-8 to TRBJ2-7, with no clear D. CDR3 length equals 15 residues. Trimming removed 1 base from V and 3 bases from J, with 13 bases in between. Germline V gives CDR1 SGHVS, CDR2 FQNEAQ.